These T cell receptor beta chains were read from a single sample in a study of blood T cells in healthy people across ages. Via MiXCR, TCRdb re-called the 5' RACE reads, giving one row per CDR3 protein. This sample carries 1.5 million to 2 million distinct CDR3 sequences, 34% of them seen once, and the ten largest clones take over 9%. The sequencing sample was made of blood. All receptors derive from a woman in her 30s in good health. Both conserved end residues are part of each CDR3. The D gene is left open where the match is weak. Clone size is not always given. Where it is, it says once, few, many or a class for expanded clones.

clone_size	d_call	v_call	j_call	cdr3_nt	cdr3_aa
few	.	TRBV5-8	TRBJ2-4	TGTGCCAGCAGCTTGGATAGGGGACCTAACATTCAGTACTTC	CASSLDRGPNIQYF
.	.	TRBV12-3/TRBV12-4	TRBJ2-2	TGTGCCAGCAGTCCGCGGACCCGATTCGCGAACACCGGGGAGCTGTTTTTT	CASSPRTRFANTGELFF
.	.	TRBV20-1	TRBJ1-2	TGCAGTGCGCATCCAATGGGCCGGGGTGGCTACACCTTC	CSAHPMGRGGYTF
few	TRBD2	TRBV13	TRBJ2-5	TGTGCCAGCAGCTTAGGCTCTAGCGGGGGCCCTCTGGAGACCCAGTACTTC	CASSLGSSGGPLETQYF
few	.	TRBV6-5	TRBJ2-1	TGTGCCAGCAGTTACTCGACAAGCGGTGCCTACAATGAGCAGTTCTTC	CASSYSTSGAYNEQFF
.	TRBD1	TRBV5-1	TRBJ2-1	TGCGCCAGCAGCCCCGGGACAGGGACTAATGAGCAGTTCTTC	CASSPGTGTNEQFF
.	.	TRBV7-9	TRBJ1-6	TGTGCCAGCAGAGGGGACGGGACCTATAATTCACCCCTCCACTTT	CASRGDGTYNSPLHF
few	.	TRBV7-3	TRBJ2-1	TGTGCCAGCAGCCCCAACGACCTGTGGAATGAGCAGTTCTTC	CASSPNDLWNEQFF
.	.	TRBV27	TRBJ2-1	TGTGCCAGCAGTCCGGGGGCCAGCTCCTACAATGAGCGGTTCTTC	CASSPGASSYNERFF
many	TRBD2	TRBV7-2	TRBJ2-3	TGTGCCAGCAGCTCTACCCTACTAGCGGGGGGGCCAAATACGCAGTATTTT	CASSSTLLAGGPNTQYF
many	TRBD2	TRBV4-1	TRBJ2-1	TGCGCCAGCAGCCAAGATTACACTAGCGGGGGGGCAAATGAGCAGTTCTTC	CASSQDYTSGGANEQFF
.	.	TRBV6-5	TRBJ2-1	TGTGCCAGCATCAACAGCGGGGAGCAGTTCTTC	CASINSGEQFF
few	.	TRBV28	TRBJ1-2	TGTGCCAGCACTGAAACGGACAGCTTAACCTCATCTAACTATGGCTACACCTTC	CASTETDSLTSSNYGYTF
.	.	TRBV20-1	TRBJ2-2	TGCAGTGCTAGGCCCGGGACCAACACCGGGGAGCTGTTTTTT	CSARPGTNTGELFF
many	TRBD1	TRBV7-6	TRBJ2-7	TGTGCCAGCAGCTCCGGGACAGGGGGCTCCTACGAGCAGTACTTC	CASSSGTGGSYEQYF
many	TRBD2	TRBV30	TRBJ2-7	TGTGCCTGGAGCGGGGGACTAGCGGGAGGGGCAAACGAGCAGTACTTC	CAWSGGLAGGANEQYF
.	.	TRBV21-1	TRBJ2-7	TGTGCCAGCATCCCAGAAGGGGGGGACGAGCAGTACTTC	CASIPEGGDEQYF
.	.	TRBV4-2	TRBJ2-1	TGTGCCAGCAGCCAAGGAGGGGGGGATTTCTATGAGCAGTTCTTC	CASSQGGGDFYEQFF
few	.	TRBV6-6	TRBJ1-2	TGTGCCAGCAGTTACAGCCCCGGGAGGCATGGCTACACCTTC	CASSYSPGRHGYTF
.	TRBD1	TRBV18	TRBJ1-4	TGTGCCAGCTCACCCTCCGTGACAGGGGGTGAAAAACTGTTTTTT	CASSPSVTGGEKLFF
.	TRBD1	TRBV4-1	TRBJ1-1	TGCGCCAGCAGCCAGGGAGGGACAGGAGCAATGAACACTGAAGCTTTCTTT	CASSQGGTGAMNTEAFF
.	TRBD2	TRBV20-1	TRBJ2-7	TGCAATGCTAGAGGGACTAGCGGATTGAACGAGCAGTACTTC	CNARGTSGLNEQYF
few	.	TRBV12-3/TRBV12-4	TRBJ2-5	TGTGCCAGCAGCGGACAGCCGCAAGAGACCCAGTACTTC	CASSGQPQETQYF